This TCR beta chain was documented in a study of low-dose radiotherapy and immunotherapy resistance in tumors. Study at large: For Cohort 1, fractions of 0.5 Gy were given every 2 weeks, reaching 6.5 Gy overall. Cohort 2 received 1 Gy per fraction every two weeks, totaling 13 Gy over 26 weeks. Every six weeks patients received intravenous ipilimumab 1 mg/kg, and every two weeks they received intravenous nivolumab 240 mg.

The sample's time point: before trial treatment. Low-dose radiotherapy and low-dose cyclophosphamide, together with aspirin, ipilimumab and nivolumab, were given to donors. Germline CDR1 reads MDHEN; CDR2 reads SYDVKM. The CDR3 is 15 residues long. Trimming pared 10 bases from V and 1 base from J, leaving 17 bases between. First-strand cDNA relied on TRAV- and TRBV-specific primers spanning alpha and beta chains. The TCRs were subjected to amplification over around 19 PCR cycles employing a constant-region primer in conjunction with a V-primer adapter. TCRdb ran MiXCR on the reads and lists one entry per CDR3 protein. This sample has around 65,000 distinct CDR3 sequences; around 27% occur once, and the top ten carry 6% to 7%.

The sample in question was PBMCs, obtained before treatment. The sequence was obtained from a male donor with rectosigmoid adenocarcinoma. V and J are TRBV28 and TRBJ1-5; TRBD1 is a possible D gene (5 bases). Here the CDR3 DNA reads TGTGCCACCCCCTCGGGGGAGGGAAGCAATCAGCCCCAGCATTTT. It translates to CATPSGEGSNQPQHF. Combining the CDR3 with reference TRBV28 and TRBJ1-5 gives the whole variable domain DVKVTQSSRYLVKRTGEKVFLECVQDMDHENMFWYRQDPGLGLRLIYFSYDVKMKEKGDIPEGYSVSREKKERFSLILESASTNQTSMYLCATPSGEGSNQPQHFGDGTRLSIL.